What follows is one T cell receptor beta chain and its context. Trimming took 5 bases from V and 4 from J; bases not matched to a gene: 5. Germline CDR1 and CDR2: SEHNR and FQNEAQ (reference sequence). The CDR3 totals 14 residues. The record originates from a study of identical twins. From the 5' RACE reads, TCRdb called clonotypes with MiXCR, one entry per CDR3 protein. The table records 510,000 or so distinct CDR3 sequences, about 15% of them present only once. The same sample was also studied in work on yellow fever vaccine responses in identical twins.

The receptor's source is a woman aged 18-30 years in good health. The chain has TRBV7-9 and TRBJ1-5, with 7 bases lining up with TRBD1. Sequenced input: CD4+ T cells sorted from blood. CDR3 sequence: CASSRQGLNQPQHF. DNA for the CDR3: TGTGCCAGCAGCCGACAGGGCCTTAATCAGCCCCAGCATTTT. Based on the CDR3 plus reference TRBV7-9 and TRBJ1-5, the full variable domain is DTGVSQNPRHKITKRGQNVTFRCDPISEHNRLYWYRQTLGQGPEFLTYFQNEAQLEKSRLLSDRFSAERPKGSFSTLEIQRTEQGDSAMYLCASSRQGLNQPQHFGDGTRLSIL.